Given below is one T cell receptor beta chain in context. Antigen specificity is unknown. The record originates from a study of cytomegalovirus exposure and HLA in healthy donors. Whole-study findings and limits: A later analysis appeared to link common viral pathogens to several of the most significant clusters. Information on immune exposure was restricted to one variable (CMV serostatus). The study labeled 164 TCR beta chains cytomegalovirus-associated.

The PCR was carried out with 60 Vbeta primers and 13 Jbeta primers. TCRdb's copy holds only in-frame clones and misses some; the assay was immunoSEQ multiplex PCR. The data show fewer than 200,000 clones, with around 81% seen just once and over 4.5% held by the top ten. The specimen sequenced was PBMCs. The receptor comes from a woman aged 18-35 years in good health and CMV-seropositive.

CDR3 sequence: CAISEPTNGQGNEQFF. The CDR3 DNA reads as TGTGCCATCAGTGAGCCGACAAACGGACAGGGTAATGAGCAGTTCTTC. This chain uses TRBV10-3 with TRBJ2-1, with 8 bases lining up with TRBD1. CDR1 and CDR2 from the germline V gene are ENHRY and SYGVKD. V was pared by 2 bases and J by 7 bases, with 10 bases of the junction left unmatched. The CDR3 consists of 16 residues.